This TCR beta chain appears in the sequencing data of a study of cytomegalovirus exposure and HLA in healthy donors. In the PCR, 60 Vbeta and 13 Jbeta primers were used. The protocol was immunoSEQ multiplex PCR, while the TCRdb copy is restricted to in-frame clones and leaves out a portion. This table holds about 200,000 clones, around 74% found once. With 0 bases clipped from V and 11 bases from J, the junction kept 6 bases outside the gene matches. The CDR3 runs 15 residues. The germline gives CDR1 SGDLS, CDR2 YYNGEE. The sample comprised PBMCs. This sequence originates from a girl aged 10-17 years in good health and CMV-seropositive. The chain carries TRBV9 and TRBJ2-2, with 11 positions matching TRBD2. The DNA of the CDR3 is TGTGCCAGCAGCGTAGTAGTAGCGGGGGGGCATGAGCTGTTTTTT. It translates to CASSVVVAGGHELFF.